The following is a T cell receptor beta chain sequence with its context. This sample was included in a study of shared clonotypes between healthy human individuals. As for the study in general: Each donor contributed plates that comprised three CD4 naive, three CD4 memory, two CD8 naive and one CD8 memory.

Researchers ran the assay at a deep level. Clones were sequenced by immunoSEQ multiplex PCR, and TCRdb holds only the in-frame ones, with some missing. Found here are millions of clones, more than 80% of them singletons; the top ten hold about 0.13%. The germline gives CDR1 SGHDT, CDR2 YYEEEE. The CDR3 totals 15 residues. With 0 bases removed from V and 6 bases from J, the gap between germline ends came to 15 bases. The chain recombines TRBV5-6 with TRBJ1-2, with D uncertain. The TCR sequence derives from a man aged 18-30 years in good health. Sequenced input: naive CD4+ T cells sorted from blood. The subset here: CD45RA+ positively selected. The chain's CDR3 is CASSLGAPPYDGYTF. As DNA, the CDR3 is TGTGCCAGCAGCTTGGGGGCCCCTCCGTATGATGGCTACACCTTC.